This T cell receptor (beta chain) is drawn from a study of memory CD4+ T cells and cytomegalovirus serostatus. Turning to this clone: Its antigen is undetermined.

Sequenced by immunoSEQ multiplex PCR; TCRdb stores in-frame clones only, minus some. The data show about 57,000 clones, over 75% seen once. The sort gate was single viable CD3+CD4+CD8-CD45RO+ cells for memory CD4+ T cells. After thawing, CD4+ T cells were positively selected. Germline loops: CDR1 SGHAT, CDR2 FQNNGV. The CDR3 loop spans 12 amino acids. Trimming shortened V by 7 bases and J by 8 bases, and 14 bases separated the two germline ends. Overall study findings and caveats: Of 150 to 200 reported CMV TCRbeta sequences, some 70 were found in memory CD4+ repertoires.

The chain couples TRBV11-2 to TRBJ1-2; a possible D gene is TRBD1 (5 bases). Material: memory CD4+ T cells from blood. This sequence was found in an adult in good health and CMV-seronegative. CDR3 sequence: CASNLQGAGYTF. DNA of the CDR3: TGTGCCAGCAACCTTCAAGGGGCGGGCTACACCTTC.